This record covers a single T cell receptor beta chain. Its antigen is currently unknown. The data belong to a study of T cell responses to AZD1222 COVID-19 vaccine. Findings and caveats of the study: Repertoires were obtained only post-peak T cell response. Baseline testing showed seropositivity in only a handful of AZD1222 recipients. Two AZD1222 administrations were followed by greater Spike-specific TCR breadth and depth.

Sequencing was performed with immunoSEQ multiplex PCR; in TCRdb, only in-frame clones are kept and a portion is missing. The sample gives 70,000 to 95,000 clones, around 90% of which show up once; about 9.9% is in the top ten. This clonotype was sampled from an adult who received the AZD1222 COVID-19 vaccine. This sample comprised peripheral blood, obtained 28 days after the second AZD1222 dose.

CDR3: CASSPPTNEKLFF. The DNA for the CDR3 is TGTGCCAGCTCCCCCCCAACTAATGAAAAACTGTTTTTT. V usage is TRBV18 and J usage is TRBJ1-4; no definite D call. The germline gives CDR1 KGHSH, CDR2 LQKENI. This CDR3 is 13 amino acids long. Trimming took off 6 bases at V and 0 bases at J, with 5 bases between the two ends.